The rows below give T cell receptor beta chains drawn from one sample of a study of blood T cell repertoires in COVID-19. The table came from immunoSEQ multiplex PCR; TCRdb's copy has only in-frame clones and leaves some out. The table has 120,000 or so clones, roughly 72% seen once. Sequenced sample: peripheral blood. The receptors stem from a man in his sixties with acute or convalescent COVID-19. Each CDR3 is given with its conserved first and last residue. Fields, in order: CDR3 DNA, CDR3 protein, V gene, clone size, J gene, D gene. The D gene is left open where the match is weak. Rows give clone size only sometimes, using once, few, many, or a class for an expanded clone.

CDR3nt: TGTGCCAGCAGTTTATGGCTAGCGGGGGGGCCCGGGGAGCTGTTTTTT
CDR3aa: CASSLWLAGGPGELFF
v_gene: TRBV27
abundance: -
j_gene: TRBJ2-2
d_gene: TRBD2

CDR3nt: TGTGCCAGCAGCTTAGCGAAGAGAAACTATGGCTACACCTTC
CDR3aa: CASSLAKRNYGYTF
v_gene: TRBV7-2
abundance: -
j_gene: TRBJ1-2
d_gene: -

CDR3nt: TGTGCCAGCAGCCCGGGTGGCACAGATACGCAGTATTTT
CDR3aa: CASSPGGTDTQYF
v_gene: TRBV7-8
abundance: -
j_gene: TRBJ2-3
d_gene: -

CDR3nt: TGTGCCAGCAGCGCCGCCGGGACAGGGGGCCATTCACCCCTCCACTTT
CDR3aa: CASSAAGTGGHSPLHF
v_gene: TRBV7-3
abundance: -
j_gene: TRBJ1-6
d_gene: TRBD1

CDR3nt: TGTGCCAGCAGTTGGCAATCACCCCTCCACTTT
CDR3aa: CASSWQSPLHF
v_gene: TRBV27
abundance: -
j_gene: TRBJ1-6
d_gene: -

CDR3nt: TGTGCCACCAGTGATCCCCGGACAGGTCCTAATTCACCCCTCCACTTT
CDR3aa: CATSDPRTGPNSPLHF
v_gene: TRBV24-1
abundance: -
j_gene: TRBJ1-6
d_gene: TRBD1

CDR3nt: TGTGCCAGCAGCTCTAGCGGTCGTTTCTGGACTGCCGGGAACACTGAAGCTTTCTTT
CDR3aa: CASSSSGRFWTAGNTEAFF
v_gene: TRBV5-6
abundance: -
j_gene: TRBJ1-1
d_gene: -

CDR3nt: TGTGCCACTAGGACAGCTACCTCAACCGGGGAGCTGTTTTTT
CDR3aa: CATRTATSTGELFF
v_gene: TRBV19
abundance: few
j_gene: TRBJ2-2
d_gene: -

CDR3nt: TGTGCCACCAGCAGAGACACAGGGGCGGAAGCTTTCTTT
CDR3aa: CATSRDTGAEAFF
v_gene: TRBV15
abundance: -
j_gene: TRBJ1-1
d_gene: TRBD1

CDR3nt: TGTGCCAGCAGCTCCGGGACAGGGGGATACACTGAAGCTTTCTTT
CDR3aa: CASSSGTGGYTEAFF
v_gene: TRBV5-4
abundance: -
j_gene: TRBJ1-1
d_gene: TRBD1

CDR3nt: TGTGCCAGCAGCCCCACAGGGGGCGCGAAGACCCAGTACTTC
CDR3aa: CASSPTGGAKTQYF
v_gene: TRBV11-2
abundance: -
j_gene: TRBJ2-5
d_gene: TRBD1

CDR3nt: TGTGCCACCAGTGATTTCAGGGGGCTTGGCTACACCTTC
CDR3aa: CATSDFRGLGYTF
v_gene: TRBV24-1
abundance: -
j_gene: TRBJ1-2
d_gene: TRBD1

CDR3nt: TGTGCCTGGAGGAAAGGGTACGGGGCAACTAATGAAAAACTGTTTTTT
CDR3aa: CAWRKGYGATNEKLFF
v_gene: TRBV30
abundance: -
j_gene: TRBJ1-4
d_gene: -

CDR3nt: TGCGCCAGCAGATCCGACACTTTCTACGAGCAGTACTTC
CDR3aa: CASRSDTFYEQYF
v_gene: TRBV5-1
abundance: -
j_gene: TRBJ2-7
d_gene: -

CDR3nt: TGTGCTAGTCGCGGAGGAAGTGGGTTTGACACTGAAGCTTTCTTT
CDR3aa: CASRGGSGFDTEAFF
v_gene: TRBV9
abundance: -
j_gene: TRBJ1-1
d_gene: -

CDR3nt: TGTGCCAGCAGCCAACCGGGACTTACGAACACCGGGGAGCTGTTTTTT
CDR3aa: CASSQPGLTNTGELFF
v_gene: TRBV4-2
abundance: few
j_gene: TRBJ2-2
d_gene: -

CDR3nt: TGTGCCAGCAGTGAATACAGGGACAGGGGCTATGGCTACACCTTC
CDR3aa: CASSEYRDRGYGYTF
v_gene: TRBV25-1
abundance: -
j_gene: TRBJ1-2
d_gene: TRBD1

CDR3nt: TGTGCCAGCAGAAAGGACACTTTTAACACTGAAGCTTTCTTT
CDR3aa: CASRKDTFNTEAFF
v_gene: TRBV7-9
abundance: -
j_gene: TRBJ1-1
d_gene: -

CDR3nt: TGTGCCAGCAGCTCGCGGGGAGGTGGCTACACCTTC
CDR3aa: CASSSRGGGYTF
v_gene: TRBV6-5
abundance: -
j_gene: TRBJ1-2
d_gene: -

CDR3nt: TGCGCCAGCAGCTTGGGGTCGGGACTAGCGGGTAGAAGGCCGAAGTCAGATACGCAGTATTTT
CDR3aa: CASSLGSGLAGRRPKSDTQYF
v_gene: TRBV5-1
abundance: -
j_gene: TRBJ2-3
d_gene: TRBD2

CDR3nt: TGCGCCAGCACTAGGGGGACGGAGTATGGCTACACCTTC
CDR3aa: CASTRGTEYGYTF
v_gene: TRBV5-1
abundance: once
j_gene: TRBJ1-2
d_gene: -

CDR3nt: TGTGCCAGCAAACCGGGACAGGGGAAAGACGGCTACACCTTC
CDR3aa: CASKPGQGKDGYTF
v_gene: TRBV27
abundance: -
j_gene: TRBJ1-2
d_gene: TRBD1

CDR3nt: TGTGCTAGTCTGCGGATTGGGGGACTAGCGAACAATGAGCAGTTCTTC
CDR3aa: CASLRIGGLANNEQFF
v_gene: TRBV12-5
abundance: -
j_gene: TRBJ2-1
d_gene: TRBD2

CDR3nt: TGCGCCAGCAGCTTGGACGGGACAGGGGTTAGCAATCAGCCCCAGCATTTT
CDR3aa: CASSLDGTGVSNQPQHF
v_gene: TRBV5-1
abundance: -
j_gene: TRBJ1-5
d_gene: TRBD1

CDR3nt: TGTGCCAGCAAATCGGAAGCACAGGGAGCCACTGAAGCTTTCTTT
CDR3aa: CASKSEAQGATEAFF
v_gene: TRBV2
abundance: -
j_gene: TRBJ1-1
d_gene: -

CDR3nt: TGTGCCAGCAGTTTAAAGGGGGACATTAGCTCCTACGAGCAGTACTTC
CDR3aa: CASSLKGDISSYEQYF
v_gene: TRBV27
abundance: -
j_gene: TRBJ2-7
d_gene: -

CDR3nt: TGTGCCTGGAGTTACGGGACTAGCAATGAGCAGTTCTTC
CDR3aa: CAWSYGTSNEQFF
v_gene: TRBV30
abundance: -
j_gene: TRBJ2-1
d_gene: TRBD2

CDR3nt: TGTGCCAGTACTGGGACAGGGGGTCTCGTTAGCAATCAGCCCCAGCATTTT
CDR3aa: CASTGTGGLVSNQPQHF
v_gene: TRBV19
abundance: many
j_gene: TRBJ1-5
d_gene: TRBD1

CDR3nt: TGTGCCAGCAGCCCGCCGGACAGGCGAAGTGAAAAACTGTTTTTT
CDR3aa: CASSPPDRRSEKLFF
v_gene: TRBV7-8
abundance: -
j_gene: TRBJ1-4
d_gene: TRBD1

CDR3nt: TGTGCCAGCAGTTTAACCGGGAGGGGGGATACGCAGTATTTT
CDR3aa: CASSLTGRGDTQYF
v_gene: TRBV27
abundance: -
j_gene: TRBJ2-3
d_gene: TRBD2

CDR3nt: TGTGCCAGCACGAGAACTAGCGGGGGGAACAATGAGCAGTTCTTC
CDR3aa: CASTRTSGGNNEQFF
v_gene: TRBV2
abundance: -
j_gene: TRBJ2-1
d_gene: TRBD2

CDR3nt: TGTGCCAGCAGCTCGACAGGGGGCCAGGGGTCACCCCTCCACTTT
CDR3aa: CASSSTGGQGSPLHF
v_gene: TRBV7-3
abundance: -
j_gene: TRBJ1-6
d_gene: TRBD1

CDR3nt: TGCGCCAGCAGCTTGGGGATGACAGGGGGCAAAGAGACCCAGTACTTC
CDR3aa: CASSLGMTGGKETQYF
v_gene: TRBV5-1
abundance: -
j_gene: TRBJ2-5
d_gene: TRBD1

CDR3nt: TGTGCCATCAGTGAGTCTAGGGGGAACTACAATTCACCCCTCCACTTT
CDR3aa: CAISESRGNYNSPLHF
v_gene: TRBV10-3
abundance: -
j_gene: TRBJ1-6
d_gene: -

CDR3nt: TGCGCCAGCAGTGAGTCGTGGGCTCCCTACGAGCAGTACTTC
CDR3aa: CASSESWAPYEQYF
v_gene: TRBV10-1
abundance: -
j_gene: TRBJ2-7
d_gene: -